Listed below are T cell receptor beta chains from one sample, sequenced in a study of cytomegalovirus exposure and HLA in healthy donors. The assay was immunoSEQ multiplex PCR, and TCRdb's table has in-frame clones only and misses some. The data show around 160,000 clones, roughly 80% seen once. The source material was PBMCs. These TCRs come from a male donor in good health and CMV-seronegative. The CDR3 runs from the conserved cysteine through the conserved F or W. A D gene is named only where the DNA matches it firmly. Clone size is stated in some rows and not others, as once, few, many or a class when expanded.

TRBJ2-1,-,TRBV5-6,-,CASGGPIYNEQFF,TGTGCCAGCGGGGGCCCTATTTACAATGAGCAGTTCTTC
TRBJ2-7,-,TRBV5-1,-,CASRADSYEQYF,TGCGCCAGCAGAGCGGACTCCTACGAGCAGTACTTC
TRBJ2-7,TRBD2,TRBV5-1,-,CASSLAGGPYEQYF,TGCGCCAGCAGCTTAGCGGGGGGACCCTACGAGCAGTACTTC
TRBJ2-5,-,TRBV11-2,-,CASSPRGRRLQETQYF,TGTGCCAGCAGCCCCCGGGGGAGACGGCTCCAAGAGACCCAGTACTTC
TRBJ2-2,-,TRBV9,-,CASSSDPGGELFF,TGTGCCAGCAGCTCCGATCCCGGCGGGGAGCTGTTTTTT
TRBJ2-1,-,TRBV7-3,-,CASSLMASGSEQFF,TGTGCCAGCAGCTTAATGGCTAGTGGTAGTGAGCAGTTCTTC
TRBJ1-1,TRBD1,TRBV5-5,-,CASSLPNRGTEAFF,TGTGCCAGCAGCCTTCCCAACAGGGGGACTGAAGCTTTCTTT
TRBJ1-5,TRBD1,TRBV6-1,few,CATHRGENQPQHF,TGTGCCACCCACAGGGGAGAGAATCAGCCCCAGCATTTT
TRBJ2-2,TRBD2,TRBV14,few,CASSPLRGSDTGELFF,TGTGCCAGCAGCCCCCTCCGCGGGAGTGACACCGGGGAGCTGTTTTTT
TRBJ1-1,-,TRBV10-2,once,CASWGGTEAFF,TGCGCCAGCTGGGGGGGCACTGAAGCTTTCTTT
TRBJ2-1,-,TRBV28,-,CASTVRGEQFF,TGTGCCAGCACCGTAAGAGGTGAGCAGTTCTTC
TRBJ1-2,-,TRBV9,-,CASSVADGVYYGYTF,TGTGCCAGCAGCGTAGCTGACGGGGTTTACTATGGCTACACCTTC
TRBJ1-1,-,TRBV7-3,few,CASSSRVGIWSRGAENTEAFF,TGTGCCAGCAGCTCCCGGGTGGGGATTTGGTCTAGGGGCGCGGAAAACACTGAAGCTTTCTTT